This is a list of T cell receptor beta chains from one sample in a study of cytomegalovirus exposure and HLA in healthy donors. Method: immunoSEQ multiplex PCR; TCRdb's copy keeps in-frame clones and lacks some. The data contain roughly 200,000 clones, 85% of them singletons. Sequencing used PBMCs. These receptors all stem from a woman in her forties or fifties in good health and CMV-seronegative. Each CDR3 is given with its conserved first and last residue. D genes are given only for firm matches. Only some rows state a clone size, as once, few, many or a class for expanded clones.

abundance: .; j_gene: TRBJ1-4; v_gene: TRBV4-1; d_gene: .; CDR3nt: TGCGCCAGCAGCCAAGCTCAGGGACTGGTGAGGGAACTGTTTTTT; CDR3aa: CASSQAQGLVRELFF
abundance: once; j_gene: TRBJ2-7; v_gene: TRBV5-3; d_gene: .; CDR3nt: TGTGCCAGATGCTGGAGCCCCTACGAGCAGTACTTC; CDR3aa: CARCWSPYEQYF
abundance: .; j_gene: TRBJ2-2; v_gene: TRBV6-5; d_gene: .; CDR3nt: TGTGCCAGCAGAAACTCCCCAGGCGGGGAGCTGTTTTTT; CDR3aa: CASRNSPGGELFF
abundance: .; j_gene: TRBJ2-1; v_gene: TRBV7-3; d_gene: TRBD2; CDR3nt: TGTGCCAGCAGCTTAGTGACTAGCGGGAGTGGTGAGCAGTTCTTC; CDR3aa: CASSLVTSGSGEQFF
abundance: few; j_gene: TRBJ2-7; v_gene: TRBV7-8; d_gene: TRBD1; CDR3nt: TGTGCCAGCAGCTTAGGGGACAGGGTACGGGGGTACGAGCAGTACTTC; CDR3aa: CASSLGDRVRGYEQYF
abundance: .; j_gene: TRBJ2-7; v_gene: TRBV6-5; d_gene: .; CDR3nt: TGTGCCAGCAGTTACTCCCTCGGCGAGCAGTACTTC; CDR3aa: CASSYSLGEQYF
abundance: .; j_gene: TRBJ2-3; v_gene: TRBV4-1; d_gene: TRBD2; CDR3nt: TGCGCCAGCAGCCAATATTATAGCGGGAGCACAGACACGCAGTATTTT; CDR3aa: CASSQYYSGSTDTQYF
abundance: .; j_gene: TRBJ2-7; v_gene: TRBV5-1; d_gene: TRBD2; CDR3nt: TGCGCCAGCAGCTTCAGAGCGGGAGCCTACGAGCAGTACTTC; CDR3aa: CASSFRAGAYEQYF
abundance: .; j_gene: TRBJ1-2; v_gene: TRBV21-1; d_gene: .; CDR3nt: TGTGCCAGCATCCCAGACAGGGGGCGCGGCTATGGCTACACCTTC; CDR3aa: CASIPDRGRGYGYTF
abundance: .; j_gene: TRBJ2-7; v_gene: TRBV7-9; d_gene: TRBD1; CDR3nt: TGTGCCAGCAGCGCTGGACAGGTCCCCTACGAGCAGTACTTC; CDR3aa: CASSAGQVPYEQYF
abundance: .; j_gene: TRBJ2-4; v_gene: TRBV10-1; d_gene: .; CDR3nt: TGCGCCAGCAGTGACTTGGCCGGGGTAGCCAAAAACATTCAGTACTTC; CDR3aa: CASSDLAGVAKNIQYF
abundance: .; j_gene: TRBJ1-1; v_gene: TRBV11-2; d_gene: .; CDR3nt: TGTGCCAGCAGTCGGGGAGGCACCGGAGGTATTGGGACTGAAGCTTTCTTT; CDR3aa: CASSRGGTGGIGTEAFF
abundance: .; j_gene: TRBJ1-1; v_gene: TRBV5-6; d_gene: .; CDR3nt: TGTGCCAGCAGCTCCCAGGGTAGGACGCTCATGAACACTGAAGCTTTCTTT; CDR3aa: CASSSQGRTLMNTEAFF
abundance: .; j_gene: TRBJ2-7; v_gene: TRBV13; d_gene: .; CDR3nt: TGTGCCAGCAGCTTAGGGAGCGTGGATTCCTACGAGCAGTACTTC; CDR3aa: CASSLGSVDSYEQYF
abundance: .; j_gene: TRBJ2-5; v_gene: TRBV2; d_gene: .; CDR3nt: TGTGCCAGCAGTGGGAGATGGGCGGGAGAGACCCAGTACTTC; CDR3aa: CASSGRWAGETQYF
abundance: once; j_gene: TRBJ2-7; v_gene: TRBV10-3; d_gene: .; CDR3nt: TGTGCCATCAGTGAGCAGGAGGCCTACGAGCAGTACTTC; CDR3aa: CAISEQEAYEQYF
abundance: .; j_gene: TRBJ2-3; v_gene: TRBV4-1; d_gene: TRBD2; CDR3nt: TGCGCCAGCAGCGCTAGCGGGAGCACAGATACGCAGTATTTT; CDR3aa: CASSASGSTDTQYF
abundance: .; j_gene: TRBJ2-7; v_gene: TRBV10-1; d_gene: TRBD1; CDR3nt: TGCGCCAGCGGGCCGGGGATGACAGGGAGCTCCTACGAGCAGTACTTC; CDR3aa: CASGPGMTGSSYEQYF
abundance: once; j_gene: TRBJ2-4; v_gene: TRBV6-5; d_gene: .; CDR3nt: TGTGCCAGCAGTTCTCAGCTGACGCGGGCCCGGTACTTC; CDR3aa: CASSSQLTRARYF
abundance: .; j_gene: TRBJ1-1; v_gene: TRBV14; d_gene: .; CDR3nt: TGTGCCAGCAGCCAAGATGTCGGACAGCTGATCACTGAAGCTTTCTTT; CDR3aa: CASSQDVGQLITEAFF
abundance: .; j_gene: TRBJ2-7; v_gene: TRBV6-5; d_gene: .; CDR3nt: TGTGCCAGCAGTCCTTACTACGAGCAGTACTTC; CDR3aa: CASSPYYEQYF
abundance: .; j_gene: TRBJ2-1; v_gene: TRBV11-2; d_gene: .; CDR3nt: TGTGCCAGCAGCCCTAATAACAATGAGCAGTTCTTC; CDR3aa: CASSPNNNEQFF
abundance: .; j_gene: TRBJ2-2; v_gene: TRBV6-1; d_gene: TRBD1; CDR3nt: TGTGCCAGCAGTGAAGCTGAGACAGGGCCCAACACCGGGGAGCTGTTTTTT; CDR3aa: CASSEAETGPNTGELFF
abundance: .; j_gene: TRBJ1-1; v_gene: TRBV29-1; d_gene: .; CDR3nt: TGCAGCGTGGGGACTGGGGGGACTGAAGCTTTCTTT; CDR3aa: CSVGTGGTEAFF
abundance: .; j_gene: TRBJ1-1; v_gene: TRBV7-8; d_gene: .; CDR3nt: TGTGCCAGCAGCCTTAACAGGGTATTTGGCACTGAAGCTTTCTTT; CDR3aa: CASSLNRVFGTEAFF
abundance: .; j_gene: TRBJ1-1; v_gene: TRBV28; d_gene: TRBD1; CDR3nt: TGTGCCAGCACCCTGATCCCCCATCGGACAGGGAGCACTGAAGCTTTCTTT; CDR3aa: CASTLIPHRTGSTEAFF
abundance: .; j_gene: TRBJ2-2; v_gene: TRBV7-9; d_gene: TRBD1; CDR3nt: TGTGCCAGCAGCCGGACAGGGGTTGGCGGGGAGCTGTTTTTT; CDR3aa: CASSRTGVGGELFF
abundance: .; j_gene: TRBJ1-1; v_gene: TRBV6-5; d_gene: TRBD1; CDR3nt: TGTGCCAGCAGACGAACGGGACAGTGGAACACTGAAGCTTTCTTT; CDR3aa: CASRRTGQWNTEAFF
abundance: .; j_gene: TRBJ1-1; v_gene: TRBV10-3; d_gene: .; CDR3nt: TGTGCCATCAGTGAGATAATTATCCCGGCAGGTGAGGCTTTCTTT; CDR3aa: CAISEIIIPAGEAFF
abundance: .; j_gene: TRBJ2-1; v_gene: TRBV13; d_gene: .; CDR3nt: TGTGCCAGCAGCTTCCAGCGGTTCTCCTCGACCTACAATGAGCAGTTCTTC; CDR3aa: CASSFQRFSSTYNEQFF
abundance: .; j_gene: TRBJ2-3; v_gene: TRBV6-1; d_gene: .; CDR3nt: TGTGCCAGCAGTGAAGTGGCAGCGAACACAGATACGCAGTATTTT; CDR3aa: CASSEVAANTDTQYF
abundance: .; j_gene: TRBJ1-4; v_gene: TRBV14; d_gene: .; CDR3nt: TGTGCCAGCAGCCAGTCTCAGAAGGAAAAACTGTTTTTT; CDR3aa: CASSQSQKEKLFF
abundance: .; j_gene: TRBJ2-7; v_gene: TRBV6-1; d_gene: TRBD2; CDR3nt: TGTGCCAGCAGTGAAGGGACTAGCGGCTACGAGCAGTACTTC; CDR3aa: CASSEGTSGYEQYF
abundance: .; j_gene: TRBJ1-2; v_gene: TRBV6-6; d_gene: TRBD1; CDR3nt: TGTGCCAGCAGAAGGGACAGGGGAAGCTATGGCTACACCTTC; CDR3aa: CASRRDRGSYGYTF
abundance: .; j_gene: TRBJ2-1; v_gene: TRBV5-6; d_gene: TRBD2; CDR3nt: TGTGCCAGCAGCTCTGGACTAGCGGGAGGATCCTACAATGAGCAGTTCTTC; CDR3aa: CASSSGLAGGSYNEQFF
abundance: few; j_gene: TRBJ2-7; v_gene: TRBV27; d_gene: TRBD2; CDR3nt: TGTGCCAGCAGTTCCGACACTCTTGGAAGCGGGACTAGCGGGAGAACCGCCTACGAGCAGTACTTC; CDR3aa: CASSSDTLGSGTSGRTAYEQYF
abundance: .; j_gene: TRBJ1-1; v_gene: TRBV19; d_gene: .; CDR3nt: TGTGCCAGTAGTATCCAGGCAGGGAACACTGAAGCTTTCTTT; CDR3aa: CASSIQAGNTEAFF
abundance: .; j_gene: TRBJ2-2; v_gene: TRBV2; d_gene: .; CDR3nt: TGTGCCAGCAGTGAAAGGGGACAGAACACCGGGGAGCTGTTTTTT; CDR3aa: CASSERGQNTGELFF
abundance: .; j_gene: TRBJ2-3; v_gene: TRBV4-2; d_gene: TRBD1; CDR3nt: TGTGCCAGCAGCCAAGTCTCGCCCGGGACAGGGGGCGACACAGATACGCAGTATTTT; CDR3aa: CASSQVSPGTGGDTDTQYF
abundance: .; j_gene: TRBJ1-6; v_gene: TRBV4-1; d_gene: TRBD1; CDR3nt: TGCGCCAGCAGCCAAGAGGAGACAGGGAAAAATTCACCCCTCCACTTT; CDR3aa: CASSQEETGKNSPLHF
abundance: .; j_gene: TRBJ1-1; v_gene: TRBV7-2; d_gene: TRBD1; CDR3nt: TGTGCCAGCAGCCGACAGGGGAACACTGAAGCTTTCTTT; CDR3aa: CASSRQGNTEAFF
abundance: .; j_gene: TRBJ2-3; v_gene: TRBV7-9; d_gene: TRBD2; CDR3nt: TGTGCCAGCAGACGGACTAGCGGAGGGACGACAGATACGCAGTATTTT; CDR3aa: CASRRTSGGTTDTQYF
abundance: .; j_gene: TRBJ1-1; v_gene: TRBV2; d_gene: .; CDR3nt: TGTGCCAGCAGACTAGACAGGCAGAACACTGAAGCTTTCTTT; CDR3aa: CASRLDRQNTEAFF
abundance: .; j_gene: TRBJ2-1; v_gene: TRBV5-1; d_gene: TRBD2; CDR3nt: TGCGCCAGCAGCTTGACAGCGGGAGTGAATGAGCAGTTCTTC; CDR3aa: CASSLTAGVNEQFF
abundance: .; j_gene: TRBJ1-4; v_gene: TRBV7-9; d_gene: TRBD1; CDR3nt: TGTGCCAGCAGACCGGTAGGGACAGCTGTTAATGAAAAACTGTTTTTT; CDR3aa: CASRPVGTAVNEKLFF
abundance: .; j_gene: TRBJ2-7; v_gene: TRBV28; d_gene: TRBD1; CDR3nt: TGTGCCAGCGTCTCCGGGACAGCACTCTACGAGCAGTACTTC; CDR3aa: CASVSGTALYEQYF
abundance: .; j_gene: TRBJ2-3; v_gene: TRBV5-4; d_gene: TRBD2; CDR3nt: TGTGCCAGCAGCTTGGGTCCTAGCGGATCTAGCACAGATACGCAGTATTTT; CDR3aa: CASSLGPSGSSTDTQYF